One and the same sample provided the 27 T cell receptor beta chains below, sequenced in a study of CD4 T cells in relation to SARS-CoV-2 and coronaviruses. Antigen specificity for these receptors is unknown. The unexposed donors gave CD4+ T cells in about 2011-2018, prior to COVID-19. Isolation of CD4+ T cells took place after approximately 10 days in culture. The protocol was immunoSEQ multiplex PCR, while the TCRdb copy is restricted to in-frame clones and leaves out a portion. The table shows about 24,000 clones, with around 76% occurring only once. Sequencing was performed on CD4+ T cells from PBMCs, cultured in vitro. The receptor set was obtained from a human donor in good health.

The V gene is TRBV9, the J gene TRBJ2-7; the D gene is possibly TRBD2 (5 bases). Germline V CDR1 and CDR2: SGDLS, YYNGEE. The CDR3 contains 13 residues. V shed 0 bases and J shed 6 bases, with 10 bases lying between them. The CDR3 loop reads CASSVDVGSEQYF. CDR3 coding DNA: TGTGCCAGCAGCGTAGATGTGGGGAGCGAGCAGTACTTC.

The V call is TRBV5-1, the J call TRBJ2-3; D remains unclear. Germline V gene sequence: CDR1 SGHRS, CDR2 YFSETQ. Trimming took off 4 bases at V and 5 bases at J, with 23 bases between the two ends. This CDR3 spans 17 amino acids. The CDR3 DNA reads TGCGCCAGCAGCCCGACTCCCTTTTCGGGTCAGGTAGATACGCAGTATTTT. Translating gives CASSPTPFSGQVDTQYF.

This chain uses TRBV19 with TRBJ2-1; tentative D call: TRBD2 (5 bases). CDR1 and CDR2 from the germline V gene are LNHDA and SQIVND (reference sequence). CDR3 length: 15 amino acids. V dropped 10 bases and J dropped 9 bases, with 25 bases sitting between them. The CDR3 loop reads CATQLRGPGSAEQFF. In nucleotides, the CDR3 is TGTGCCACCCAATTAAGAGGGCCGGGGAGCGCTGAGCAGTTCTTC.

This clone was observed a few times. The rearrangement links TRBV19 to TRBJ1-5; possibly TRBD1 for D (6 bases). The CDR3 runs to 14 residues. Per germline, CDR1 LNHDA and CDR2 SQIVND (reference sequence). The V and J ends lost 5 bases and 4 bases respectively, with 12 bases between them. CDR3 nucleotides: TGTGCCAGTAGTGCCGGACAGTTTAATCAGCCCCAGCATTTT. This encodes CASSAGQFNQPQHF.

This clone appeared a single time. The chain is built from TRBV29-1 and TRBJ1-1; D remains ambiguous. V dropped 0 bases and J dropped 5 bases, with 10 bases sitting between them. CDR3 length equals 13 residues. Germline V gives CDR1 SQVTM, CDR2 ANQGSEA. As DNA, the CDR3 is TGCAGCGTTGAAGATCCTGGCTCGACTGAAGCTTTCTTT. Protein product: CSVEDPGSTEAFF. The variable domain in full, completed from reference TRBV29-1 and TRBJ1-1, reads SAVISQKPSRDICQRGTSLTIQCQVDSQVTMMFWYRQQPGQSLTLIATANQGSEATYESGFVIDKFPISRPNLTFSTLTVSNMSPEDSSIYLCSVEDPGSTEAFFGQGTRLTVV.

V usage is TRBV5-8 and J usage is TRBJ2-3; weak D call: TRBD1 (6 bases). CDR1 SGHTS and CDR2 YDEGEE come from the germline V gene. Between the trimmed V and J ends, which lost 1 base and 6 bases, there was a span of 24 bases. The CDR3 contains 18 residues. Written as DNA, the CDR3 is TGTGCCAGCAGCTTGTCTATGAGGGGGACCTCTGGGCTGGATACGCAGTATTTT. Translation: CASSLSMRGTSGLDTQYF.

This chain joins TRBV30 and TRBJ1-1; D gene ambiguous. Trimming removed 0 bases at V and 3 bases at J, with 8 bases between. The CDR3 length is 13 residues. Per germline, CDR1 GTSNPN and CDR2 SVGIG (reference sequence). The CDR3, as DNA: TGTGCCTGGAGTGTACGTCGGGACACTGAAGCTTTCTTT. The encoded protein is CAWSVRRDTEAFF.

This chain connects TRBV29-1 to TRBJ1-1, with TRBD1 matching over 7 bases. V dropped 7 bases and J dropped 5; count of bases not matched to a gene: 10. The germline gives CDR1 SQVTM, CDR2 ANQGSEA. This CDR3 contains 13 residues. CDR3 sequence: CSAKGGAGTEAFF. CDR3 nucleotides: TGCAGCGCTAAAGGGGGCGCAGGGACTGAAGCTTTCTTT.

The V and J genes are TRBV6-5 and TRBJ2-7, with 11 bases matching TRBD1. In germline, CDR1 is MNHEY, CDR2 SVGAGI. The CDR3 has 15 residues. Trimming took 6 bases from V and 3 from J; bases not matched to a gene: 7. In nucleotides, the CDR3 is TGTGCCAGCAGCTTCCGGGACAGGGGGGACTACGAGCAGTACTTC. This translates into CASSFRDRGDYEQYF.

This clone was counted between two and nine times. The chain has TRBV5-1 and TRBJ1-1; D is undetermined. There are 13 residues in the CDR3. V was trimmed by 1 base and J by 0 bases, leaving 4 bases between them. Germline V CDR1 and CDR2: SGHRS, YFSETQ. The CDR3 DNA reads as TGCGCCAGCAGCTTGCAGTTGAACACTGAAGCTTTCTTT. Translation: CASSLQLNTEAFF. The full variable domain, its missing parts supplied by reference TRBV5-1 and TRBJ1-1, is KAGVTQTPRYLIKTRGQQVTLSCSPISGHRSVSWYQQTPGQGLQFLFEYFSETQRNKGNFPGRFSGRQFSNSRSEMNVSTLELGDSALYLCASSLQLNTEAFFGQGTRLTVV.

The chain carries TRBV5-4 and TRBJ2-7, with a possible D match to TRBD2 (6 bases). Deletions cut 3 bases from V and 4 bases from J, with 17 bases between. CDR3 size: 15 residues. In germline, CDR1 is SGHNT, CDR2 YYREEE (reference sequence). The CDR3 sequence: CASSSSRDSWYEQYF. Written as DNA, the CDR3 is TGTGCCAGCAGCTCGAGCCGGGACTCCTGGTACGAGCAGTACTTC.

The chain is built from TRBV28 and TRBJ1-2, with TRBD1 identical over 8 bases. Germline V gene lookup returns CDR1 MDHEN and CDR2 SYDVKM. The length of the CDR3 is 15 residues. V dropped 6 bases and J dropped 7; count of bases not matched to a gene: 13. In DNA form, the CDR3 reads TGTGCCAGCAGCACCTTGACAGGGGCCCTGGGTGGCTACACCTTC. This codes for CASSTLTGALGGYTF.

The V and J genes are TRBV2 and TRBJ1-5, with 7 bases fitting TRBD1. CDR3 length: 13 residues. The V and J ends lost 7 bases and 4 bases, in that order; junction bases with no gene match: 4. Germline assignment: CDR1 SNHLY and CDR2 FYNNEI. CDR3 region: CASKADRNQPQHF. The CDR3 DNA sequence: TGTGCCAGCAAAGCGGACAGGAATCAGCCCCAGCATTTT.

This clone was seen a single time. The chain carries TRBV19 and TRBJ2-5; a possible D gene is TRBD1 (5 bases). CDR1 is LNHDA and CDR2 is SQIVND in the germline V gene (reference sequence). The germline V and J ends were trimmed by 4 bases and 1 base, with 10 bases remaining between them. The CDR3 sequence is 14 residues long. This CDR3 is CASSKGHVQETQYF. The CDR3 DNA reads TGTGCCAGTAGTAAAGGACACGTCCAAGAGACCCAGTACTTC.

The rearrangement links TRBV6-1 to TRBJ1-5; a weak D match, TRBD1 (5 bases). The CDR3 sequence is 15 residues long. The V gene lost 4 bases and the J gene lost 3 bases, with 13 bases spanning the gap. The germline V gene has CDR1 MNHNS and CDR2 SASEGT. The CDR3 DNA is TGTGCCAGCAGTGGAGCAGGGAGCATCAATCAGCCCCAGCATTTT. Amino acid sequence: CASSGAGSINQPQHF.

The V gene is TRBV1, the J gene TRBJ2-1; TRBD2 reflects the table's D call only, with no check against the DNA. TRBV1 is given as a pseudogene. This CDR3 has 17 amino acids. DNA of the CDR3: TGCACCAGCAGCCAAGGCGACGCTAGCGCTCCCTACAATGAGCAGTTCTTC. Translation: CTSSQGDASAPYNEQFF.

The V and J genes are TRBV6-5 and TRBJ1-1; possibly TRBD1 for D (6 bases). CDR1 and CDR2 from the germline V gene are MNHEY and SVGAGI. V lost 6 bases and J 1 base, leaving 12 bases between the germline ends. The CDR3 length is 14 residues. CDR3 amino acids: CASSPTGENTEAFF. DNA for the CDR3: TGTGCCAGCAGCCCGACAGGTGAGAACACTGAAGCTTTCTTT.

The chain links TRBV3-1 (or the pseudogene TRBV3-2) to TRBJ2-3, with 9 bases that match TRBD2. After removal of 4 bases from V and 0 bases from J, the junction contained 5 bases not matched to a gene. The CDR3 contains 16 residues. The germline gives CDR1 LGHDT, CDR2 YNNKEL (reference sequence). The CDR3 sequence: CASSLSGSHSTDTQYF. CDR3 coding DNA: TGTGCCAGCAGCCTTAGCGGGAGCCATAGCACAGATACGCAGTATTTT.

This clone was observed a few times. V is TRBV6-5 and J is TRBJ2-7; 8 bases are shared with TRBD2. V lost 5 bases and J lost 0; bases outside the gene matches: 6. The V gene's germline CDR1 is MNHEY and CDR2 SVGAGI. The CDR3 loop spans 15 amino acids. The DNA for the CDR3 is TGTGCCAGCAGTAATAGCGGGGCGAGCTCCTACGAGCAGTACTTC. This gives the protein CASSNSGASSYEQYF.

V gene TRBV7-9 combines with J gene TRBJ2-5; no clear D gene. The CDR3 extends over 13 amino acids. Deletions cut 7 bases from V and 3 bases from J, with 12 bases between. Germline V CDR1 and CDR2: SEHNR, FQNEAQ (reference sequence). This CDR3 reads CASTISGEETQYF. In DNA, the CDR3 is TGTGCCAGCACGATCTCTGGGGAAGAGACCCAGTACTTC.

This clone showed up just once. V is TRBV7-9 and J is TRBJ2-7; no clear D gene. Germline loops: CDR1 SEHNR, CDR2 FQNEAQ (reference sequence). CDR3 length: 11 amino acids. V lost 5 bases and J lost 3, with 5 bases in between. Here the CDR3 DNA reads TGTGCCAGCAGCCAGCTCTACGAGCAGTACTTC. It yields the protein CASSQLYEQYF.

The CDR3 DNA reads TGTGCCAGCAGCTCGGGACATCAGAAGAATGAGCAGTTCTTC. Translation: CASSSGHQKNEQFF. The rearrangement links TRBV5-5 to TRBJ2-1; D is possibly TRBD1 (6 bases). Per the germline V gene, CDR1 is SGHKS and CDR2 is YYEKEE (reference sequence). V gave up 3 bases and J gave up 7 bases, with 14 bases separating them. The CDR3 extends over 14 amino acids.

The rearrangement links TRBV7-3 to TRBJ2-3, with 7 bases matching TRBD2. CDR3 length equals 14 residues. Germline V gene data show CDR1 as SGHTA and CDR2 as FQGTGA. Germline trimming cut 5 bases from V and 4 bases from J; bases unmatched to any gene: 6. DNA for the CDR3: TGTGCCAGCAGCCCCCGACGGGGGGCAGATACGCAGTATTTT. This codes for CASSPRRGADTQYF.

Regarding this clone: An end of the junction differs from the germline gene, which may be a read error. This chain uses TRBV15 with TRBJ2-2; possible D gene TRBD2, 6 bases. The CDR3 has 14 residues. The V gene's germline CDR1 is LNHNV and CDR2 YYDKDF (reference sequence). In DNA, the CDR3 is TGTGCCACCAGCAGGACTAGGAACGCCGGGGAGCTGTTTTTT. Translation gives CATSRTRNAGELFF.

The chain is built from TRBV18 and TRBJ1-1; D not certain. The V end was cut by 2 bases, the J end by 0 bases, with 10 bases between. Germline V lookup: CDR1 KGHSH, CDR2 LQKENI. This CDR3 spans 15 amino acids. The CDR3 DNA follows: TGTGCCAGCTCACCATTGCAGGATTTGAACACTGAAGCTTTCTTT. It codes for CASSPLQDLNTEAFF.

The chain couples TRBV11-3 to TRBJ2-2, with 8 bases aligning to TRBD1. In germline, CDR1 is SGHNT, CDR2 YENEEA. CDR3 size: 15 residues. With 5 bases clipped from V and 1 base from J, the junction kept 3 bases outside the gene matches. This CDR3 is CASSQQGVNTGELFF. In DNA form, the CDR3 reads TGTGCCAGCAGCCAACAGGGGGTGAACACCGGGGAGCTGTTTTTT.

This chain uses TRBV9 with TRBJ2-1; the D gene is possibly TRBD2 (6 bases). The CDR3 totals 14 residues. Per the germline V gene, CDR1 is SGDLS and CDR2 is YYNGEE. Trimming left V 2 bases short and J 4 bases short, with 10 bases between. Here the CDR3 DNA reads TGTGCCAGCAGCGTGACGACTAGATACAATGAGCAGTTCTTC. This gives the protein CASSVTTRYNEQFF.